This TCR beta chain appears in the sequencing data of a study of blood T cell repertoires in COVID-19. Study at large: Acute-phase and convalescent COVID-19 samples originated in the United States, Italy and Spain. From T cells, B-cell-depleted T cells, or PBMCs came the material, which was cDNA or gDNA.

In the authors' workflow: Quantification of nucleated cells was approximated via reference gene primer amplification. Libraries were prepared by immunoSEQ multiplex PCR; TCRdb keeps only in-frame clonotypes and omits some of them. The V and J calls and clone size are taken from that table; D and trimming were inferred from the DNA. The sample includes around 470,000 clones, approximately 92% seen only once; the top ten take over 0.7%. This CDR3 has 13 amino acids. Germline lookup yields CDR1 SNHLY and CDR2 FYNNEI. The J segment lost 8 bases and the V segment lost 7 bases, leaving 6 bases of the junction unmatched. Seattle's enrolled individuals joined amid active infection and were then monitored longitudinally.

This clonotype originated in a man younger than 35 with COVID-19, enrolled during active disease. Sequenced: peripheral blood. The chain couples TRBV2 to TRBJ1-4; 8 nucleotides match TRBD1. The CDR3 protein is CASTRDRLEKLFF. The CDR3 DNA follows: TGTGCCAGCACCCGGGACAGGCTAGAAAAACTGTTTTTT.